This TCR beta chain was obtained from a study of immune cell composition in non-small cell lung cancer (dated by TCRdb to about 2017). Regarding the study in general: Histologic subtype, mainly lung adenocarcinoma or squamous cell carcinoma, was assigned on the basis of H&E together with p63, CK5, Napsin A and TTF-1 immunohistochemistry. Supplementary cohort #1 consisted of around 9 lung adenocarcinoma cases with paired tumour/lung TCR-beta sequencing and with TIL populations generated to assess tumour reactivity. Four tumour specimens that had TCR-beta data belonged to rare histological subtypes and were left out of the subtype comparisons. Using Adaptive Biotechnologies, the researchers ran TCR-beta sequencing on about 32 paired NSCLC tumour and non-adjacent lung specimens, along with roughly 25 tumour-only specimens.

The full study reports these points: Tumour-associated clones >0.5% occurred in nearly half of NSCLC cases: around a third of adenocarcinomas versus around 79% of squamous carcinomas. The reactivity cohort was only 9 to 11 cases, and tumour-reactive clones were not shown to share sequences with the dominant in vivo tumour-associated clones. Smoking pack-years did not significantly correlate with tumour TCR-beta clonality. Top 10 clone scores and productive clonality were significantly higher in lung squamous cell carcinoma than in lung adenocarcinoma tumours. In ten to eleven adenocarcinoma cases, maximal tumour-associated clone frequency correlated strongly with TIL tumour reactivity, whereas overall clonality did not.

Of note for this clone: Its specific antigen is unknown. Base qualities were left out, and no much larger clone turns up one base away.

From frozen aliquots of unsorted single-cell suspensions, genomic DNA was isolated using the QIAamp DNA kit. The tumour samples consisted of non-small cell lung cancer tissue that had been surgically resected. Tissues arrived within 2 hours of resection and were immediately processed into single-cell suspensions. Tissue was mechanically dissociated and enzymatically digested with DNase I, collagenase I and hyaluronidase for around 27 minutes at 37 °C, then filtered and RBC-lysed. The CDR3 starts with the cysteine, ends with the phenylalanine, and has 15 residues. The only DNA kept is the CDR3, 45 bases in frame from the first base. V loses 2 bases, J loses 0 bases, and the germline ends lie 10 bases apart. Per the germline V gene, KGHSH is the CDR1 and LQKENI is the CDR2. TCR-beta CDR3 regions were amplified from genomic DNA by a two-step multiplex PCR, with the second step adding Illumina-compatible adaptors. TCR-beta immunosequencing was performed on an Illumina platform as a commercial immunoSEQ service. The original methods were these. Two measures summarised the repertoires: productive clonality, and Top 10 Clones, meaning the percentage of T-cell templates coming from the ten most frequent sequences. Values of productive clonality ranged from 0 to 1, with a monoclonal population indicated by a value of 1. Sequences comprising at least 0.1% of tumour T-cell templates but absent from matched non-adjacent lung were defined as tumour-associated clones and were identified via log10 scatter plots. Student's t-tests were used for two-group comparisons, ANOVA for comparisons across stages, and linear regression for relationships, with analyses done in GraphPad Prism7 and R. Here the immuneACCESS table is served through TCRdb, limited to in-frame sequences with V and J called. Missing clones are a known gap in these copies; in checked studies unresolved V genes cover under half, and the rest lacks a known reason. V and J calls and clone size are copied from that table; D and trimming were computed from the DNA. For this sample there are 3,000 to 3,500 clones; 70% to 80% appear just once. The ten largest clones capture more than 4% of the sample.

The sequenced sample consisted of lung tumor tissue. The sequence links TRBV18 to TRBJ1-2; the D gene is perhaps TRBD1, from 5 matching bases. The sequence came from a human donor with non-small cell lung cancer. The CDR3: CASSPGAEANYGYTF. The nucleotides read TGTGCCAGCTCACCAGGGGCAGAAGCTAACTATGGCTACACCTTC.